This entry describes one T cell receptor (beta chain). Its target is unknown. These data originate in a study of lymphopenia after photon versus proton radiotherapy. Findings of the study overall: After lymphocyte nadir, photon-treated repertoires showed oligoclonal expansion, especially CD8+ Temra. Survival link was tested only in deceased patients; proton benefit remains a possibility.

There are 17 residues in the CDR3. Some clones are missing from TCRdb's copy, which holds only in-frame ones; the method was immunoSEQ multiplex PCR. Among fewer than 20,000 clones listed, roughly 90% were seen once. The clonotype was recovered from a woman in her 40s with cholangiocarcinoma. Sequences were derived from peripheral blood, sampled from a patient treated with photon-based radiotherapy. The chain combines TRBV12-2 with TRBJ1-1; TRBD1 is the table's D call, not checked against the DNA. TRBV12-2 is assigned pseudogene status. CDR3 nucleotides: TGTGCAAGTCGCTTGACAGCCGGGACACAGACGAACACTGAAGCTTTCTTT. Protein sequence: CASRLTAGTQTNTEAFF.